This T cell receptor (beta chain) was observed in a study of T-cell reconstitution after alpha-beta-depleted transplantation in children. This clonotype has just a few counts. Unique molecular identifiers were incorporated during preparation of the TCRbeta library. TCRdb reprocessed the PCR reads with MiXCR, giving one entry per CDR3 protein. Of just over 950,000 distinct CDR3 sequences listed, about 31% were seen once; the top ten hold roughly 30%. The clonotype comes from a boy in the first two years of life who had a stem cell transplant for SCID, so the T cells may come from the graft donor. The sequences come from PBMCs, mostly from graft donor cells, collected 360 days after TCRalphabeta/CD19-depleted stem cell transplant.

CDR3 in DNA: TGTGCCAGCAGCTTAGGAGGACCAGGACTGAGGTACAATGAGCAGTTCTTC. This encodes CASSLGGPGLRYNEQFF. The rearrangement links TRBV7-6 to TRBJ2-1, with D possibly being TRBD2 (5 bases). CDR3 length: 17 amino acids. In germline, CDR1 is SGHVS, CDR2 FNYEAQ. Trimming removed 1 base at V and 4 bases at J, with 17 bases between.